The 17 T cell receptor beta chains below come from one sample, sequenced in a study of cytomegalovirus exposure and HLA in healthy donors. 13 Jbeta primers and 60 Vbeta primers were used for the PCR. Produced via immunoSEQ multiplex PCR; TCRdb's table is partial and in-frame only. The sample consists of roughly 100,000 clones, around 15% of them appearing once. Input material: PBMCs. Receptors originate from a female donor in good health and CMV-seronegative.

The chain couples TRBV28 to TRBJ2-7; 7 bases fit TRBD2. This CDR3 comprises 15 residues. Germline V gene data show CDR1 as MDHEN and CDR2 as SYDVKM. Losses at the gene ends were 3 bases for V and 2 bases for J; bases not matched to a gene: 7. The CDR3 DNA reads as TGTGCCAGCAGTTTTGTTTCTAGCGGTACCTACGAGCAGTACTTC. Its protein is CASSFVSSGTYEQYF.

A few counts support this clone. The V call is TRBV2, the J call TRBJ2-1; a weak D match, TRBD1 (6 bases). Per germline, CDR1 SNHLY and CDR2 FYNNEI. Trimming cost V 5 bases and J 0 bases, with 11 bases left between them. The CDR3 has 15 residues. CDR3: CASSLGGSSYNEQFF. The CDR3 nucleotides are TGTGCCAGCAGTCTAGGGGGTTCCTCCTACAATGAGCAGTTCTTC.

This clone turned up a few times. The chain carries TRBV7-2 and TRBJ2-5, with 7 nucleotides matching TRBD1. V trimming: 4 bases; J trimming: 4 bases; junction bases outside the gene matches: 12. The CDR3 is 16 amino acids. Germline lookup yields CDR1 SGHTA and CDR2 FQGNSA. DNA of the CDR3: TGTGCCAGCAGCTCAGGGACAGCCGCCTTGATAGAGACCCAGTACTTC. It codes for CASSSGTAALIETQYF.

The J gene is TRBJ2-5, the V gene TRBV4-2; a weak D match, TRBD2 (6 bases). The V gene's germline CDR1 is LGHNA and CDR2 YNFKEQ. This CDR3 has 15 residues. The V end was cut by 1 base, the J end by 2 bases, with 11 bases between. Here the CDR3 DNA reads TGTGCCAGCAGCCAAGCGGGGGACTTTCAAGAGACCCAGTACTTC. Its protein is CASSQAGDFQETQYF.

This clone has just a few counts. The chain has TRBV18 and TRBJ1-3; the D is unclear. Trimming removed 3 bases from V and 2 bases from J, with 11 bases in between. Germline V gives CDR1 KGHSH, CDR2 LQKENI. This CDR3 region has 15 residues. The CDR3 DNA reads as TGTGCCAGCTCACCTTCTGCGGGCCCTGGAAACACCATATATTTT. Translated, it gives CASSPSAGPGNTIYF.

This clone was counted a few times. The chain carries TRBV7-9 and TRBJ2-7; D not certain. Trimming removed 5 bases at V and 2 bases at J, with 19 bases between. Germline loops: CDR1 SEHNR, CDR2 FQNEAQ (reference sequence). This CDR3 spans 16 amino acids. CDR3 in amino acids: CASSRDPAGEPYEQYF. The DNA for the CDR3 is TGTGCCAGCAGCCGAGATCCCGCAGGCGAACCCTACGAGCAGTACTTC.

This clone was recorded a few times. V and J are TRBV2 and TRBJ1-2, with 11 bases fitting TRBD1. CDR1 and CDR2 (germline): SNHLY, FYNNEI. The CDR3 is 18 residues long. V lost 6 bases, J lost 2 bases, and 14 bases stayed unmatched. CDR3 in DNA: TGTGCCAGCAGCGAGGACAGGGGGCCACCATACCACAACTATGGCTACACCTTC. Protein product: CASSEDRGPPYHNYGYTF. Filled out from reference TRBV2 and TRBJ1-2, the complete variable domain reads EPEVTQTPSHQVTQMGQEVILRCVPISNHLYFYWYRQILGQKVEFLVSFYNNEISEKSEIFDDQFSVERPDGSNFTLKIRSTKLEDSAMYFCASSEDRGPPYHNYGYTFGSGTRLTVV.

This clone has only a few counts. The chain combines TRBV2 with TRBJ1-1; D gene unclear. Trimming stripped 2 bases from V and 5 bases from J, with 12 bases between. Germline V gives CDR1 SNHLY, CDR2 FYNNEI. The CDR3 extends over 14 amino acids. CDR3 DNA: TGTGCCAGCAGTGAAATGAGCGGGAGTACTGAAGCTTTCTTT. Protein sequence: CASSEMSGSTEAFF. Complete variable domain (other parts from reference TRBV2 and TRBJ1-1): EPEVTQTPSHQVTQMGQEVILRCVPISNHLYFYWYRQILGQKVEFLVSFYNNEISEKSEIFDDQFSVERPDGSNFTLKIRSTKLEDSAMYFCASSEMSGSTEAFFGQGTRLTVV.

The chain links TRBV6-5 to TRBJ1-4; TRBD1 agrees at 9 bases. CDR1 and CDR2 (germline): MNHEY, SVGAGI. The trim removed 7 bases at V and 4 bases at J, leaving 7 bases unmatched. The CDR3 contains 15 residues. This CDR3 is CASTSLDRGNEKLFF. The CDR3 DNA reads TGTGCCAGCACTTCCTTGGACAGGGGTAATGAAAAACTGTTTTTT.

The chain employs TRBV4-3 and TRBJ1-4; D remains ambiguous. Per the germline V gene, CDR1 is LGHNA and CDR2 is YSLEER. The CDR3 totals 16 residues. Trimming removed 1 base from V and 6 bases from J, with 15 bases in between. The CDR3 nucleotides read TGCGCCAGCAGCCAAGCTTTTGAGGGTGTGGATGAAAAACTGTTTTTT. Residues: CASSQAFEGVDEKLFF.

This clone has more than one count but fewer than ten. The chain recombines TRBV28 with TRBJ2-2; D unresolved. The germline gives CDR1 MDHEN, CDR2 SYDVKM. The CDR3 length is 16 residues. Deletions cut 2 bases from V and 2 bases from J, with 12 bases between. The DNA of the CDR3 is TGTGCCAGCAGTTTAAACAAACCTCGTAACACCGGGGAGCTGTTTTTT. Its translation: CASSLNKPRNTGELFF.

This clone was detected only a few times. The chain employs TRBV4-1 and TRBJ2-7; no clear D gene. This CDR3 has 13 residues. The V end was cut by 3 bases, the J end by 0 bases, with 6 bases between. Looked up from germline, CDR1 is MGHRA and CDR2 is YSYEKL. Here the CDR3 DNA reads TGCGCCAGCAGCCAGTTGTACTCCTACGAGCAGTACTTC. Its protein product is CASSQLYSYEQYF.

In its sample, this clone was seen a few times. The chain carries TRBV30 and TRBJ1-2, with D perhaps matching TRBD1 (6 bases). Per the germline V gene, CDR1 is GTSNPN and CDR2 is SVGIG (reference sequence). V lost 4 bases and J lost 8, with 14 bases in between. The CDR3 loop spans 12 amino acids. The CDR3 DNA reads as TGTGCCTGGAAGGGGACACCGGGAGGCTACACCTTC. As protein: CAWKGTPGGYTF.

J is TRBJ1-2 and V is TRBV7-5. TRBV7-5 is recorded as a pseudogene. CDR3 length: 14 amino acids. For the CDR3, the DNA is TGTGCCAGCAGCCTGGGCGGGGCTAACTATGGCTACACCTTC. Translation: CASSLGGANYGYTF.

J is TRBJ1-4 and V is TRBV4-2; tentatively, D is TRBD1 (6 bases). V lost 0 bases and J 8 bases, leaving 16 bases between the germline ends. Germline assignment: CDR1 LGHNA and CDR2 YNFKEQ. The CDR3 extends over 16 amino acids. In nucleotides, the CDR3 is TGTGCCAGCAGCCAAGATTTACAGGGATCAAACGAAAAACTGTTTTTT. Encoded protein: CASSQDLQGSNEKLFF.

J is TRBJ2-6 and V is TRBV30; 7 nucleotides match TRBD1. There are 18 residues in the CDR3. The germline V gene has CDR1 GTSNPN and CDR2 SVGIG (reference sequence). V gave up 2 bases and J gave up 3 bases; unmatched junction bases: 13. Written as DNA, the CDR3 is TGTGCCTGGAGTTTCTCCCTACAGGGGTATGGTGGGGCCAACGTCCTGACTTTC. It specifies CAWSFSLQGYGGANVLTF.

In its sample, this clone was seen a few times. The chain combines TRBV30 with TRBJ1-6; 7 bases agree with TRBD1. From germline, CDR1 is GTSNPN and CDR2 SVGIG (reference sequence). The ends lost 5 bases at V and 2 bases at J; junction bases unmatched: 9. The CDR3 loop spans 16 amino acids. CDR3 sequence: CAWATGDLAYNSPLHF. CDR3 sequence (DNA): TGTGCCTGGGCAACAGGGGACCTGGCCTATAATTCACCCCTCCACTTT.